A selection of T cell receptor beta chains follows, all from one sample in a study of human T cells and chemical hapten exposure. TCRdb independently ran MiXCR on the RACE reads; one entry per CDR3 protein. The sample yields 190,000 or so distinct CDR3 sequences, about 25% seen once. Sequenced material: whole blood, taken in connection with sensitization to the hapten diphenylcyclopropenone (DPC). Every receptor here comes from a woman aged 35 to 49 with alopecia areata. Some clones in this sample may be carry-over from other donors' samples. The CDR3 runs from the conserved cysteine through the conserved F or W. Fields, in order: V gene, J gene, D gene, clone size, CDR3 protein, CDR3 DNA. D genes are given only for firm matches. For some rows the clone size is stated as once, few or many, or as a class when expanded; others skip it.

TRBV4-3,TRBJ2-2,NA,NA,CASSQGLTTGELFF,TGCGCCAGCAGCCAAGGCTTGACCACCGGGGAGCTGTTTTTT
TRBV6-2/TRBV6-3,TRBJ2-1,TRBD2,NA,CASSYRWRGGSNEQFF,TGTGCCAGCAGTTACCGTTGGCGGGGGGGGTCCAATGAGCAGTTCTTC
TRBV28,TRBJ2-1,NA,NA,CASIRGSYNEQFF,TGTGCCAGCATACGGGGCTCCTACAATGAGCAGTTCTTC
TRBV4-3,TRBJ1-1,NA,NA,CASSQANTLDTEAFF,TGCGCCAGCAGCCAAGCGAACACCCTGGACACTGAAGCTTTCTTT
TRBV19,TRBJ2-2,NA,NA,CASSILAGTGELFF,TGTGCCAGTAGTATATTAGCCGGGACCGGGGAGCTGTTTTTT
TRBV10-3,TRBJ2-3,NA,NA,CAISEKLAVITDTQYF,TGTGCCATCAGTGAAAAATTAGCGGTTATCACAGATACGCAGTATTTT
TRBV4-2,TRBJ1-3,TRBD1,NA,CASSQEWTGGGNTIYF,TGTGCCAGCAGCCAAGAATGGACAGGGGGAGGAAACACCATATATTTT
TRBV4-2,TRBJ2-1,TRBD2,few,CASSQAGSGRANEQFF,TGTGCCAGCAGCCAAGCAGGTAGCGGGAGGGCCAATGAGCAGTTCTTC
TRBV5-5,TRBJ2-5,NA,NA,CASSWAETQYF,TGTGCCAGCAGCTGGGCCGAGACCCAGTACTTC
TRBV29-1,TRBJ2-7,NA,few,CSVRASYEQYF,TGCAGCGTTAGGGCCTCCTACGAGCAGTACTTC
TRBV7-2,TRBJ2-5,TRBD2,few,CASSSSGSGSTKTQYF,TGTGCCAGCAGCTCCTCAGGGAGCGGGAGTACAAAGACCCAGTACTTC
TRBV19,TRBJ2-3,NA,NA,CASSIGGTDTQYF,TGTGCCAGTAGTATCGGGGGCACAGATACGCAGTATTTT
TRBV6-5,TRBJ1-1,NA,NA,CASSSRRGWTEAFF,TGTGCCAGCAGTTCCCGAAGGGGATGGACTGAAGCTTTCTTT
TRBV7-9,TRBJ2-3,NA,few,CASSIHSGRTDTQYF,TGTGCCAGCAGCATCCATAGCGGACGCACAGATACGCAGTATTTT
TRBV6-2/TRBV6-3,TRBJ2-3,NA,many,CASTWQGPADTQYF,TGTGCCAGCACCTGGCAGGGCCCGGCAGATACGCAGTATTTT
TRBV6-2/TRBV6-3,TRBJ2-7,TRBD2,few,CASSQGLAGYYEQYF,TGTGCCAGCAGTCAGGGACTAGCGGGATACTACGAGCAGTACTTC
TRBV12-3/TRBV12-4,TRBJ2-1,TRBD2,many,CASSLGLAGAWNEQFF,TGTGCCAGCAGTCTCGGACTAGCGGGAGCATGGAATGAGCAGTTCTTC
TRBV6-5,TRBJ2-1,TRBD2,NA,CASSYRGEGTSGSNEQFF,TGTGCCAGCAGTTACAGGGGCGAGGGGACTAGCGGGAGTAATGAGCAGTTCTTC
TRBV18,TRBJ2-2,NA,few,CASSPRQPTGELFF,TGTGCCAGCTCACCAAGGCAGCCTACCGGGGAGCTGTTTTTT
TRBV3-1,TRBJ1-1,NA,NA,CASSQREGTGAEAFF,TGTGCCAGCAGCCAACGTGAAGGGACCGGGGCTGAAGCTTTCTTT
TRBV6-5,TRBJ2-7,TRBD2,NA,CASSYSQAGGLYEQYF,TGTGCCAGCAGTTACTCGCAGGCGGGAGGGCTTTACGAGCAGTACTTC
TRBV9,TRBJ2-2,TRBD2,NA,CASSVGTSGEDGELFF,TGTGCCAGCAGCGTAGGGACTAGCGGAGAGGACGGGGAGCTGTTTTTT
TRBV3-1,TRBJ2-7,NA,few,CASSQNSGPTYEQYF,TGTGCCAGCAGCCAAAACAGCGGGCCCACCTACGAGCAGTACTTC
TRBV7-2,TRBJ2-4,NA,few,CASSLVSGENIQYF,TGTGCCAGCAGCTTAGTTTCCGGAGAAAACATTCAGTACTTC
TRBV20-1,TRBJ1-1,NA,NA,CSASQQRNTEAFF,TGCAGTGCTTCACAACAGCGGAACACTGAAGCTTTCTTT
TRBV5-6,TRBJ1-2,NA,NA,CASSLEGSGYTF,TGTGCCAGCAGCTTGGAGGGCAGTGGCTACACCTTC
TRBV4-1,TRBJ2-1,TRBD2,NA,CASSQELAGGRNEQFF,TGCGCCAGCAGCCAAGAACTAGCGGGAGGACGGAATGAGCAGTTCTTC
TRBV27,TRBJ2-7,TRBD1,few,CASSSGTAAYEQYF,TGTGCCAGCAGTTCAGGGACAGCTGCCTACGAGCAGTACTTC
TRBV10-3,TRBJ2-7,TRBD2,few,CAISGTSTYEQYF,TGTGCCATCAGCGGGACTAGTACCTACGAGCAGTACTTC
TRBV12-3/TRBV12-4,TRBJ2-1,NA,few,CASRIAGQLNEQFF,TGTGCCAGCAGAATCGCCGGACAGCTAAATGAGCAGTTCTTC
TRBV6-2/TRBV6-3,TRBJ2-2,NA,NA,CASSRTRPGELFF,TGTGCCAGCAGCCGGACCCGCCCCGGGGAGCTGTTTTTT
TRBV19,TRBJ2-1,NA,NA,CASSRTIGPYNEQFF,TGTGCCAGTAGTAGGACAATAGGACCCTACAATGAGCAGTTCTTC
TRBV10-3,TRBJ2-7,TRBD2,NA,CAISFSGDYEQYF,TGTGCCATCAGTTTTAGCGGGGATTACGAGCAGTACTTC
TRBV20-1,TRBJ2-1,TRBD2,NA,CSARGLVHNEQFF,TGCAGTGCTAGGGGACTAGTCCACAATGAGCAGTTCTTC
TRBV7-2,TRBJ2-1,NA,few,CASSLVKESPYNEQFF,TGTGCCAGCAGCTTAGTTAAGGAATCCCCCTACAATGAGCAGTTCTTC
TRBV5-1,TRBJ1-2,TRBD1,NA,CASSPGQGNGYTF,TGCGCCAGCAGCCCCGGACAGGGGAATGGCTACACCTTC
TRBV28,TRBJ2-7,TRBD2,few,CASSLSAGVNEQYF,TGTGCCAGCAGTTTATCAGCGGGAGTAAACGAGCAGTACTTC
TRBV6-2/TRBV6-3,TRBJ2-2,TRBD1,NA,CASSYTDRVELFF,TGTGCCAGCAGTTACACGGACAGGGTAGAGCTGTTTTTT
TRBV7-2,TRBJ2-1,TRBD2,NA,CASSFLSGAYNEQFF,TGTGCCAGCAGCTTCCTTAGCGGGGCCTACAATGAGCAGTTCTTC
TRBV7-9,TRBJ1-2,TRBD1,NA,CASRMGTDNYGYTF,TGTGCCAGCCGTATGGGGACAGACAACTATGGCTACACCTTC
TRBV15,TRBJ1-5,NA,few,CATSRDTRVDQPQHF,TGTGCCACCAGCAGAGATACCAGGGTAGATCAGCCCCAGCATTTT
TRBV20-1,TRBJ1-1,NA,NA,CSAIRHPQNTEAFF,TGCAGTGCTATCCGGCATCCACAGAACACTGAAGCTTTCTTT
TRBV7-2,TRBJ2-2,NA,NA,CASSLQYTGELFF,TGTGCCAGCAGCTTGCAGTACACCGGGGAGCTGTTTTTT
TRBV5-6,TRBJ2-7,TRBD1,NA,CASSRGQGLSQYF,TGTGCCAGCAGCCGCGGACAGGGTCTTTCGCAGTACTTC
TRBV4-1,TRBJ1-1,NA,NA,CASSQEGRGTEAFF,TGCGCCAGCAGCCAAGAGGGCAGGGGCACTGAAGCTTTCTTT
TRBV28,TRBJ2-7,TRBD2,few,CASSPSGLASYEQYF,TGTGCCAGCAGCCCATCAGGACTAGCGTCCTACGAGCAGTACTTC
TRBV20-1,TRBJ2-2,TRBD2,NA,CSARDLAGDTGELFF,TGCAGTGCTAGAGATCTAGCGGGAGACACCGGGGAGCTGTTTTTT
TRBV6-5,TRBJ1-1,NA,NA,CASSNWDRRSEAFF,TGTGCCAGCAGTAACTGGGACCGGCGATCTGAAGCTTTCTTT